This T cell receptor beta chain was recorded in a study of regulatory T cells in long-lasting Graves disease. Regarding time point: newly diagnosed GD, antithyroid drugs for less than 3 months. Extracted RNA from PBMCs served as the source of the TCR library. The CDR3 has 13 amino acids. Germline CDR1 reads MGHDK; CDR2 reads SYGVNS. Germline trimming cut 6 bases from V and 0 bases from J; bases unmatched to any gene: 0. Investigators prepared the TCR beta libraries by applying iRepertoire HTBI primers and Arm-PCR of CDR3 regions. TCRdb ran MiXCR on the multiplex PCR reads and lists one entry per CDR3 protein. The sample includes about 430,000 distinct CDR3 sequences, over 12% of them seen just once. This sample also appeared in a second study, on T cells in Graves' hyperthyroidism and ophthalmopathy.

The V gene is TRBV25-1, the J gene TRBJ1-1; 8 bases map to TRBD1. This clonotype was obtained from a middle-aged woman with Graves disease. The input for sequencing was peripheral blood mononuclear cells (PBMCs), taken at new diagnosis, from a patient treated with antithyroid drugs. CDR3 sequence (DNA): TGTGCCAGCAGACAGGGGGTGAACACTGAAGCTTTCTTT. It is translated as CASRQGVNTEAFF.